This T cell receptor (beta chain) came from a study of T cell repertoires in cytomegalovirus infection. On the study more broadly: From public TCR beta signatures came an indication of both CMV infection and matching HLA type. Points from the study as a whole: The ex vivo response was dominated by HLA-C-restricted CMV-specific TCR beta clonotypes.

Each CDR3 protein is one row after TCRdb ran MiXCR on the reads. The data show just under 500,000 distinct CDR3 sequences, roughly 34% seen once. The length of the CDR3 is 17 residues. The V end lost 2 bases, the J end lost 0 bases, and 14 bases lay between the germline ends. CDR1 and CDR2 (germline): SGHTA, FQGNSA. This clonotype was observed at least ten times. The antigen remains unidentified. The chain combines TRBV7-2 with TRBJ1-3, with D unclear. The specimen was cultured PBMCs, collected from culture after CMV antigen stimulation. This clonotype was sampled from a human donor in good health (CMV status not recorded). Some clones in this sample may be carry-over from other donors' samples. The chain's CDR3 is CASSLSIGLRSGNTIYF. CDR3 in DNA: TGTGCCAGCAGCTTATCGATCGGGCTTCGCTCTGGAAACACCATATATTTT.